The 29 T cell receptor beta chains below all came from one sample that was sequenced in a study of blood T cell repertoires in COVID-19. Using immunoSEQ multiplex PCR, the repertoire was profiled, and TCRdb retains in-frame clones only, with some absent. The sample carries roughly 220,000 clones, under 90% recorded once. Material: peripheral blood. These receptors were collected from a man in his thirties or forties with active or convalescent COVID-19.

The chain links TRBV27 to TRBJ1-2; TRBD1 agrees at 9 bases. Germline V gene data show CDR1 as MNHEY and CDR2 as SMNVEV (reference sequence). The CDR3 contains 16 residues. V was pared by 8 bases and J by 2 bases, with 12 bases of the junction left unmatched. The CDR3 DNA sequence: TGTGCCAGCGCTGGACAGGGGAGTCAGGCCAACTATGGCTACACCTTC. It encodes CASAGQGSQANYGYTF.

The chain uses TRBV6-5 and TRBJ2-3; weak D call: TRBD1 (7 bases). The germline V gene has CDR1 MNHEY and CDR2 SVGAGI. The CDR3 is 14 residues long. Trimming removed 7 bases from V and 2 bases from J, with 13 bases in between. The CDR3 reads CASIARGATDTQYF. Here the CDR3 DNA reads TGTGCCAGCATCGCCAGGGGGGCCACAGATACGCAGTATTTT.

By sample share, this clone is medium-sized. This chain connects TRBV24-1 to TRBJ1-5; D perhaps matches TRBD1 (6 bases). Germline V gene lookup returns CDR1 KGHDR and CDR2 SFDVKD. The CDR3 is 15 residues long. Trimming took off 6 bases at V and 6 bases at J, with 17 bases between the two ends. CDR3 in amino acids: CATSTGFGSSQPQHF. CDR3 DNA sequence: TGTGCCACCAGTACAGGGTTTGGGTCTAGTCAGCCCCAGCATTTT.

The V and J genes are TRBV19 and TRBJ1-2, with 7 bases aligning to TRBD1. Germline assignment: CDR1 LNHDA and CDR2 SQIVND (reference sequence). The V and J ends lost 6 bases and 12 bases, in that order; junction bases with no gene match: 13. The CDR3 has 13 amino acids. The CDR3 DNA reads TGTGCCAGTAGCACCCGACAGGGTTTTGTCGACACCTTC. This gives the protein CASSTRQGFVDTF.

This clone appeared a few times. CDR3 coding DNA: TGTGCCAGCAGCCAGTTTTTCCTGCCGCGGGGGGGCCAGGGGAATGAGCAGTTCTTC. It encodes CASSQFFLPRGGQGNEQFF. This chain joins TRBV3-1 (or the pseudogene TRBV3-2) and TRBJ2-1; 9 bases align to TRBD2. The CDR3 is 19 amino acids. Per germline, CDR1 LGHDT and CDR2 YNNKEL (reference sequence). V lost 3 bases, J lost 7 bases, and 19 bases stayed unmatched.

Here the CDR3 reads CASRDRDHEQYF. The CDR3 bases are TGTGCCAGCAGAGACAGGGACCACGAGCAGTACTTC. This chain joins TRBV6-5 and TRBJ2-7; 7 bases fit TRBD1. Germline CDR1 is MNHEY and CDR2 is SVGAGI. The CDR3 sequence is 12 residues long. Trimming at V came to 6 bases and at J to 5 bases, leaving 4 bases not matched to a gene.

V usage is TRBV11-2 and J usage is TRBJ2-7, with TRBD1 matching 7 bases. Trimming cost V 4 bases and J 5 bases; bases outside gene matches: 8. The CDR3 consists of 14 residues. From germline, CDR1 is SGHAT and CDR2 FQNNGV. The CDR3 is CASSWSVTGNEQYF. CDR3 in DNA: TGTGCCAGCAGCTGGTCCGTGACAGGGAACGAGCAGTACTTC.

V is TRBV19 and J is TRBJ1-1; TRBD1 matches 10 bases. The J segment lost 3 bases and the V segment lost 10 bases, leaving 11 bases of the junction unmatched. Germline V gives CDR1 LNHDA, CDR2 SQIVND (reference sequence). The CDR3 is 15 amino acids. DNA of the CDR3: TGTGCCACCTTGGGGGGGACAGGGGAGCACACTGAAGCTTTCTTT. This translates into CATLGGTGEHTEAFF.

The sample holds a few counts of this clone. The rearrangement links TRBV7-2 to TRBJ2-7, with 8 bases aligning to TRBD2. Losses at the gene ends were 1 base for V and 0 bases for J; bases not matched to a gene: 8. The CDR3 loop spans 17 amino acids. The V gene's germline CDR1 is SGHTA and CDR2 FQGNSA. In DNA form, the CDR3 reads TGTGCCAGCAGCTTAGGCCCCTCGCGGGGGGACTCCTACGAGCAGTACTTC. It yields the protein CASSLGPSRGDSYEQYF.

This chain joins TRBV5-4 and TRBJ2-1, with 9 bases that match TRBD1. Germline V gene lookup returns CDR1 SGHNT and CDR2 YYREEE (reference sequence). This CDR3 contains 15 residues. Unmatched junction bases numbered 9, after V lost 4 bases and J lost 7 bases. The CDR3 sequence: CASSDPGQGGNEQFF. CDR3 nucleotides: TGTGCCAGCAGCGATCCGGGACAGGGTGGTAATGAGCAGTTCTTC.

This clone was detected only a few times. The chain combines TRBV7-8 with TRBJ1-5, with no clear D. The CDR3 runs 15 residues. Germline CDR1 reads SGHVS; CDR2 reads FQNEAQ. V lost 1 base, J lost 4 bases, and 11 bases lay in between. This CDR3 is CASSLGWAYNQPQHF. In DNA, the CDR3 is TGTGCCAGCAGCTTAGGGTGGGCGTATAATCAGCCCCAGCATTTT.

The chain links TRBV28 to TRBJ2-3, with unresolved D. This CDR3 is 17 amino acids long. Between the trimmed V and J ends, which lost 5 bases and 1 base, there was a span of 19 bases. Germline loops: CDR1 MDHEN, CDR2 SYDVKM. CDR3 nucleotides: TGTGCCAGCAGTCTTCCACAGAGCCGCTGGGGCACAGATACGCAGTATTTT. The encoded protein is CASSLPQSRWGTDTQYF.

This rearrangement joins TRBV6-7 to TRBJ2-4, with 13 bases matching TRBD2. TRBV6-7 counts as an open reading frame of uncertain function. V shed 6 bases and J 7 bases; nucleotides not matched to a gene: 6. This CDR3 region has 15 residues. CDR3 protein: CASSPGLAGVNIQYF. As DNA, the CDR3 is TGTGCCAGCAGCCCCGGACTAGCGGGGGTGAACATTCAGTACTTC.

The sample holds a few counts of this clone. A much more abundant neighbour one base away suggests this may be a read error. The V gene is TRBV6-4, the J gene TRBJ2-3; the match to TRBD2 covers 9 bases. The CDR3 is 15 residues long. Germline values: CDR1 MRHNA, CDR2 SNTAGT. J lost 2 bases, V lost 2 bases, and 2 bases had no gene match. The CDR3 sequence: CASSDGGGATDTQYF. The DNA for the CDR3 is TGTGCCAGCAGTGACGGCGGGGGGGCCACAGATACGCAGTATTTT.

This rearrangement joins TRBV5-1 to TRBJ2-3; the D gene is possibly TRBD2 (5 bases). The CDR3 has 13 amino acids. Trimming stripped 2 bases from V and 6 bases from J, with 10 bases between. Germline V lookup: CDR1 SGHRS, CDR2 YFSETQ. The CDR3 DNA is TGCGCCAGCAGCTTTGCCTCGGGGGATACGCAGTATTTT. Its protein is CASSFASGDTQYF.

In the case of this clone: The junction departs from the called germline gene at one end, perhaps through a read error. The genes are TRBV10-3 and TRBJ2-6; D may be TRBD1 or TRBD2 (5 bases each). This CDR3 contains 18 residues. The germline CDR1 and CDR2 sequences are ENHRY and SYGVKD. The CDR3 here is CATSEGHFQVSGANVLTF. The CDR3 DNA follows: TGTGCCACCAGTGAGGGGCACTTTCAAGTCTCTGGGGCCAACGTCCTGACTTTC.

CDR3 DNA sequence: TGTGCCAGCTCACCGGCAGGGTTACAGCCCCAGCATTTT. It translates to CASSPAGLQPQHF. The chain uses TRBV18 and TRBJ1-5, with TRBD1 as a possible D gene (5 bases). With 3 bases removed from V and 7 bases from J, the gap between germline ends came to 10 bases. Germline-derived CDR1 and CDR2 are KGHSH and LQKENI. CDR3 length equals 13 residues.

This clone was seen only a few times. The rearrangement uses TRBV11-2 and TRBJ2-3; D possibly corresponds to TRBD2 (5 bases). From germline, CDR1 is SGHAT and CDR2 FQNNGV. The V end lost 4 bases, the J end lost 2 bases, and 13 bases lay between the germline ends. This CDR3 has 15 amino acids. This CDR3 reads CASSSLGGLTDTQYF. The CDR3 nucleotides read TGTGCCAGCAGCTCCCTCGGCGGGCTCACAGATACGCAGTATTTT.

The chain links TRBV4-1 to TRBJ1-1, with D perhaps TRBD1 (5 bases). Per the germline V gene, CDR1 is MGHRA and CDR2 is YSYEKL. The V end lost 6 bases, the J end lost 1 base, and 12 bases lay between the germline ends. The CDR3 has 14 residues. The CDR3 loop reads CASRQEGKNTEAFF. The CDR3 nucleotides read TGCGCCAGCAGACAGGAGGGGAAGAACACTGAAGCTTTCTTT.

This clone occurred many times. The rearrangement links TRBV6-5 to TRBJ2-1, with TRBD2 as a possible D gene (6 bases). Germline CDR1 and CDR2: MNHEY and SVGAGI. The CDR3 totals 13 residues. Deletions cut 6 bases from V and 10 bases from J, with 16 bases between. The CDR3 sequence: CASSSTFRGEQFF. In DNA form, the CDR3 reads TGTGCCAGCAGCTCTACGTTTCGGGGGGAGCAGTTCTTC.

This clone was recorded once. The V and J genes are TRBV20-1 and TRBJ2-7; D might be TRBD2 (6 bases). This CDR3 region has 14 residues. The germline V gene encodes CDR1 DFQATT and CDR2 SNEGSKA (reference sequence). Trimming removed 3 bases at V and 5 bases at J, with 17 bases between. The CDR3 DNA is TGCAGTGCTAGTCTGAGACTAGTTCTCCACGAGCAGTACTTC. It specifies CSASLRLVLHEQYF.

This clone was seen a single time. The chain is built from TRBV7-3 and TRBJ2-1; D possibly corresponds to TRBD2 (5 bases). The CDR3 is 14 residues long. The V end lost 2 bases, the J end lost 8 bases, and 13 bases lay between the germline ends. Germline assignment: CDR1 SGHTA and CDR2 FQGTGA. Here the CDR3 DNA reads TGTGCCAGCAGCTTAGGGCTAGCCCGAGATGAGCAGTTCTTC. It specifies CASSLGLARDEQFF.

The rearrangement joins TRBV29-1 to TRBJ1-2; 8 bases match TRBD1. The CDR3 is 12 amino acids. V lost 6 bases, J lost 7 bases, and 7 bases stayed unmatched. Germline CDR1 and CDR2: SQVTM and ANQGSEA. The CDR3 here is CSVSGQVGGYTF. The CDR3 coding sequence is TGCAGCGTCTCGGGACAGGTCGGTGGCTACACCTTC.

This chain links TRBV6-5 with TRBJ1-6; D is ambiguous. This CDR3 comprises 15 residues. Per the germline V gene, CDR1 is MNHEY and CDR2 is SVGAGI. Trimming removed 0 bases at V and 3 bases at J, with 6 bases between. The CDR3 protein is CASSYSVSYNSPLHF. CDR3 nucleotide sequence: TGTGCCAGCAGTTACTCAGTTAGCTATAATTCACCCCTCCACTTT.

The chain links TRBV10-1 to TRBJ2-1, with 10 bases aligning to TRBD1. The germline gives CDR1 WNHNN, CDR2 SYGVQD (reference sequence). With 5 bases clipped from V and 7 bases from J, the junction kept 8 bases outside the gene matches. The CDR3 has 15 amino acids. The CDR3 bases are TGCGCCAGCAGTAGGGACAGGGGAAGGGGGAATGAGCAGTTCTTC. It encodes CASSRDRGRGNEQFF.

The chain employs TRBV2 and TRBJ2-2; a possible D gene is TRBD2 (5 bases). CDR1 is SNHLY, CDR2 FYNNEI, per germline. The V end lost 4 bases, the J end lost 7 bases, and 16 bases lay between the germline ends. This CDR3 is 15 amino acids long. CDR3 amino acids: CASSVTREGRGELFF. The CDR3 DNA reads as TGTGCCAGCAGTGTGACACGCGAGGGTCGCGGGGAGCTGTTTTTT.

The CDR3 DNA follows: TGTGCCAGCAGCCTTCGGACAGGGCTTCCCAATGAGCAGTTCTTC. This gives the protein CASSLRTGLPNEQFF. The chain has TRBV3-1 (or the pseudogene TRBV3-2) and TRBJ2-1; 8 bases match TRBD1. The CDR3 has 15 residues. The V gene's germline CDR1 is LGHDT and CDR2 YNNKEL (reference sequence). V lost 4 bases, J lost 6 bases, and 8 bases stayed unmatched.

The chain uses TRBV4-2 and TRBJ1-4; 9 positions agree with TRBD1. Unmatched junction bases numbered 9, after V lost 2 bases and J lost 8 bases. Germline CDR1 reads LGHNA; CDR2 reads YNFKEQ. The CDR3 contains 16 residues. For the CDR3, the DNA is TGTGCCAGCAGCCAATACCGGGACAGGGTCGGCGAAAAACTGTTTTTT. Translated: CASSQYRDRVGEKLFF.

The gene calls are TRBV11-3 and TRBJ2-3; TRBD1 is a possible D gene (6 bases). This CDR3 is 16 amino acids long. CDR1 SGHNT and CDR2 YENEEA come from the germline V gene. V lost 1 base and J lost 0, with 11 bases in between. CDR3 DNA sequence: TGTGCCAGCAGCTTAGGGACAGTCTCTAGCACAGATACGCAGTATTTT. Amino acids: CASSLGTVSSTDTQYF.